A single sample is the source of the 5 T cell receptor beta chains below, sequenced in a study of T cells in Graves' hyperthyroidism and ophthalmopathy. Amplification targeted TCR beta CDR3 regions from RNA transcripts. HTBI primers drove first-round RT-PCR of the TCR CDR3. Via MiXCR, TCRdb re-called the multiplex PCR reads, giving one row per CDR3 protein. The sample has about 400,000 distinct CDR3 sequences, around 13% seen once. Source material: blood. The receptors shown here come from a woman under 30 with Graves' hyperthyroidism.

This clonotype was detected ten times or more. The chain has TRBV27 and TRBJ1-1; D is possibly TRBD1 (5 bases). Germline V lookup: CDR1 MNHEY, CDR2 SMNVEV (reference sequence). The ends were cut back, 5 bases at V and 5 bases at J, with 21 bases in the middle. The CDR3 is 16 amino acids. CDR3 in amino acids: CASSPPYGAGRTEAFF. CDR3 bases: TGTGCCAGCAGTCCCCCTTATGGGGCGGGGAGGACTGAAGCTTTCTTT.

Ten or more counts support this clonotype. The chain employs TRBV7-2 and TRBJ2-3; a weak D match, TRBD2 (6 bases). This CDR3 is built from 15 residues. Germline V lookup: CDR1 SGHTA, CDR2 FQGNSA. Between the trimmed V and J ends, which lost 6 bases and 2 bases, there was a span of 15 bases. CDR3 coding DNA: TGTGCCAGCAGACTCCCGGACTACTACACAGATACGCAGTATTTT. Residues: CASRLPDYYTDTQYF.

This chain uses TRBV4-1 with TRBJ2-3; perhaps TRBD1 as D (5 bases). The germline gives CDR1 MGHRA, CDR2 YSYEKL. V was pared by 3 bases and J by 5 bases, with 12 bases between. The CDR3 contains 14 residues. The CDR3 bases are TGCGCCAGCAGCCAGGGGCTAAGAGGAGATACGCAGTATTTT. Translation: CASSQGLRGDTQYF.

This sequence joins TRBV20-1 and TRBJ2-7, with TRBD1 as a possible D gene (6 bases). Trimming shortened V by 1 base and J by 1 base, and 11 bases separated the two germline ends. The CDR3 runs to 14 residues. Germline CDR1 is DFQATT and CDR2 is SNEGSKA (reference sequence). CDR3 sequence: CSARGVRGSYEQYF. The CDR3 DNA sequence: TGCAGTGCTAGAGGAGTTAGGGGGTCCTACGAGCAGTACTTC.

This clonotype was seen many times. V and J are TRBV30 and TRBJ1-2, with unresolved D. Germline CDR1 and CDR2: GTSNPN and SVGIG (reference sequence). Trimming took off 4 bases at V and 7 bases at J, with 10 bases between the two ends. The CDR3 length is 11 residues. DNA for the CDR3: TGTGCCTGGACGGGCGGTCTTGGCTACACCTTC. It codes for CAWTGGLGYTF.